One and the same sample provided the 7 T cell receptor beta chains below, sequenced in a study of T cells in Graves' hyperthyroidism and ophthalmopathy. TCR beta CDR3 regions were amplified from RNA. A first-round RT-PCR of the TCR CDR3 used the HTBI primer set. Via MiXCR, TCRdb re-called the multiplex PCR reads, giving one row per CDR3 protein. The sample has 650,000 to 700,000 distinct CDR3 sequences; roughly 17% are singletons. The sample was blood. The receptors derive from a man aged 50-59 years with Graves' hyperthyroidism.

This clonotype was picked up many times. The V gene is TRBV19, the J gene TRBJ2-1; D may be TRBD1 (6 bases). The V gene's germline CDR1 is LNHDA and CDR2 SQIVND (reference sequence). This CDR3 has 15 amino acids. V lost 9 bases and J lost 0, with 15 bases in between. In DNA, the CDR3 is TGTGCCAGCAGTTGGACAGTCAGCTCCTACAATGAGCAGTTCTTC. Its protein product is CASSWTVSSYNEQFF.

This clonotype was found many times. The chain couples TRBV7-2 to TRBJ2-3; D may be TRBD1 (6 bases). The CDR3 length is 15 residues. CDR1 SGHTA and CDR2 FQGNSA come from the germline V gene. V was shortened by 4 bases and J by 2 bases, with 13 bases between the two germline ends. In nucleotides, the CDR3 is TGTGCCAGCAGCTCAACAGGGAGTGTCACAGATACGCAGTATTTT. Protein product: CASSSTGSVTDTQYF.

The sample holds many counts of this clonotype. The chain uses TRBV24-1 and TRBJ2-5; TRBD1 is a possible D gene (6 bases). In germline, CDR1 is KGHDR, CDR2 SFDVKD. The CDR3 is 16 residues long. V lost 4 bases, J lost 0 bases, and 14 bases lay in between. The CDR3 DNA follows: TGTGCCACCAGTGACCCAAGGACAGAGTACCAAGAGACCCAGTACTTC. This gives the protein CATSDPRTEYQETQYF.

This clonotype was observed many times. The CDR3 spells CASSESMSRQGAFIGETQYF. CDR3 DNA: TGTGCCAGCAGTGAATCAATGTCTCGACAGGGGGCCTTTATTGGAGAGACCCAGTACTTC. This rearrangement joins TRBV6-1 to TRBJ2-5; 10 positions match TRBD1. There are 20 residues in the CDR3. The germline V gene encodes CDR1 MNHNS and CDR2 SASEGT. J gave up 4 bases and V 2 bases, and 19 bases lay outside the gene matches.

The rearrangement uses TRBV4-1 and TRBJ2-5; D may match TRBD1 or TRBD2 (5 bases each). Trimming removed 1 base from V and 12 bases from J, with 15 bases in between. This CDR3 has 13 residues. Germline values: CDR1 MGHRA, CDR2 YSYEKL. This CDR3 reads CASSQVWGEGEYF. CDR3 nucleotides: TGCGCCAGCAGCCAAGTCTGGGGAGAAGGGGAGTACTTC.

CDR3 region: CASRIRDRQYEQYF. The CDR3 nucleotides read TGTGCCAGCAGGATCCGGGACAGACAATACGAGCAGTACTTC. V and J are TRBV28 and TRBJ2-7; TRBD1 aligns across 7 bases. Germline V gene sequence: CDR1 MDHEN, CDR2 SYDVKM. V was pared by 6 bases and J by 4 bases, with 9 bases of the junction left unmatched. The CDR3 contains 14 residues.

The chain recombines TRBV6-2 or TRBV6-3 with TRBJ2-2, with 8 bases identical to TRBD2. With V trimmed by 4 bases and J by 5 bases, 15 bases remained unmatched. The CDR3 extends over 18 amino acids. CDR1 and CDR2 from the germline V gene are MNHEY and SVGEGT. In DNA form, the CDR3 reads TGTGCCAGCAGTTTGGTCGGAGCGGGAGTAAAAGTAACCGGGGAGCTGTTTTTT. The encoded protein is CASSLVGAGVKVTGELFF.